The rows below give T cell receptor beta chains drawn from one sample of a study of cytomegalovirus exposure and HLA in healthy donors. Clones were read by immunoSEQ multiplex PCR, and TCRdb kept only the in-frame ones, dropping some. This sample yields about 21,000 clones, of which about 97% are seen a single time; about a tenth belongs to the top ten. The sequenced material came from PBMCs. These receptors were taken from a man aged 30 to 39 in good health and CMV-seropositive. The CDR3 runs from the conserved cysteine through the conserved F or W. A D gene is named only where the DNA matches it firmly. Clone size is stated in some rows and not others, as once, few, many or a class when expanded.

d_gene	abundance	v_gene	j_gene	CDR3nt	CDR3aa
TRBD1	once	TRBV10-3	TRBJ2-7	TGTGCCATCAGTGAAGGACAGGGGTACGAGCAGTACTTC	CAISEGQGYEQYF
.	.	TRBV7-2	TRBJ2-3	TGTGCCAGCAGTTATACAGATACGCAGTATTTT	CASSYTDTQYF
.	.	TRBV5-4	TRBJ2-3	TGTGCCAGCAGCTTATTCTTAGATACGCAGTATTTT	CASSLFLDTQYF
.	.	TRBV7-9	TRBJ2-7	TGTGCCACAGGGTCCTTCTCCTACGAGCAGTACTTC	CATGSFSYEQYF
.	.	TRBV30	TRBJ2-7	TGTGCCTGGAGGCCGGGACTGGGTCCCTACGAGCAGTACTTC	CAWRPGLGPYEQYF
TRBD1	.	TRBV7-3	TRBJ1-1	TGTGCCAGCAGCTTGACAGGGGGCCTGAACACTGAAGCTTTCTTT	CASSLTGGLNTEAFF
TRBD1	.	TRBV4-1	TRBJ1-4	TGCGCCAGCAGCCAGAGGACAGGAACTTCAACTAATGAAAAACTGTTTTTT	CASSQRTGTSTNEKLFF
TRBD1	.	TRBV2	TRBJ1-2	TGTGCCAGCAAAACACAGGGGATGGCCTATGGCTACACCTTC	CASKTQGMAYGYTF
TRBD2	once	TRBV13	TRBJ2-5	TGTGCCAGCAGCTTATCGGGGATCTTGGGAGGGCCTGGAGAGACCCAGTACTTC	CASSLSGILGGPGETQYF
TRBD2	.	TRBV6-5	TRBJ2-1	TGTGCCAGCAGTTACAGACGGACTAGTTCCTACAATGAGCAGTTCTTC	CASSYRRTSSYNEQFF
.	.	TRBV6-6	TRBJ1-1	TGTGCCAGCAGTTATCAGGGTAAGAACACTGAAGCTTTCTTT	CASSYQGKNTEAFF
TRBD2	.	TRBV10-3	TRBJ2-7	TGTGCCATCACCACTATGGGACTAGCGGGAGGGGAGCAGTACTTC	CAITTMGLAGGEQYF
.	.	TRBV28	TRBJ1-5	TGTGCCAGCAGCCTAAATCAGCCCCAGCATTTT	CASSLNQPQHF
TRBD2	once	TRBV6-5	TRBJ2-7	TGTGCCAGCAGACCACTAGCGGCTAAGTCCTACGAGCAGTACTTC	CASRPLAAKSYEQYF
TRBD2	once	TRBV7-3	TRBJ2-3	TGTGCCAGCAGCTTCACCGGGACTAGCAGCACAGATACGCAGTATTTT	CASSFTGTSSTDTQYF
TRBD2	.	TRBV5-1	TRBJ2-4	TGCGCCAGCAGCCGGACTAGCGGAACCAAAAACATTCAGTACTTC	CASSRTSGTKNIQYF
TRBD1	.	TRBV5-1	TRBJ2-7	TGCGCCAGCAGCCTATTGACAGGGGGTGACGAGCAGTACTTC	CASSLLTGGDEQYF
.	.	TRBV27	TRBJ2-1	TGTGCCAGCAGTTCCCGCGGATCTGCGAGGAACAATGAGCAGTTCTTC	CASSSRGSARNNEQFF
.	.	TRBV15	TRBJ2-6	TGTGCCACCAGCAGAGATGGCCTCTCTGGGGCCAACGTCCTGACTTTC	CATSRDGLSGANVLTF
TRBD2	.	TRBV25-1	TRBJ2-1	TGTGCCAGCCAGGGACTATCCGGCCCCTACAATGAGCAGTTCTTC	CASQGLSGPYNEQFF
.	.	TRBV7-3	TRBJ2-2	TGTGCCAGCAGCTTAATGTGGGCAACCGGGGAGCTGTTTTTT	CASSLMWATGELFF
TRBD1	.	TRBV2	TRBJ2-2	TGTGCCAGCAGTGGGGACAGGTCGAGCACCGGGGAGCTGTTTTTT	CASSGDRSSTGELFF
TRBD2	.	TRBV27	TRBJ2-3	TGTGCCAGCAGTATACGACTAGCGGGTGGGATTAGCACAGATACGCAGTATTTT	CASSIRLAGGISTDTQYF
.	.	TRBV27	TRBJ2-7	TGTGCCAGCAGTGCCAACAGACTAGTTTACGAGCAGTACTTC	CASSANRLVYEQYF
TRBD1	.	TRBV19	TRBJ1-4	TGTGCCAGTAGTATTATCGGGACAGTTAATGAAAAACTGTTTTTT	CASSIIGTVNEKLFF
TRBD2	.	TRBV27	TRBJ2-7	TGTGCCAGCAGTTTCGGACTAGCGGGAGGGTCCTACGAGCAGTACTTC	CASSFGLAGGSYEQYF
TRBD1	.	TRBV6-6	TRBJ1-1	TGTGCCAGCAGGTGGGACAGTGAGAACACTGAAGCTTTCTTT	CASRWDSENTEAFF
TRBD2	.	TRBV6-5	TRBJ2-5	TGTGCCAGCAGTTACTCGGGACTAGCGGGAAAAGAGACCCAGTACTTC	CASSYSGLAGKETQYF
TRBD1	.	TRBV27	TRBJ1-2	TGTGCCAGCAGTTTATTTCAAGGGGGCGGAAAGGCTAACTATGGCTACACCTTC	CASSLFQGGGKANYGYTF
.	once	TRBV28	TRBJ2-7	TGTGCCAGCAGTCCAGAAGCGGGCGCCTCCTACGAGCAGTACTTC	CASSPEAGASYEQYF
.	once	TRBV7-2	TRBJ2-5	TGTGCCAGCAGCTTATATCAAGAGACCCAGTACTTC	CASSLYQETQYF